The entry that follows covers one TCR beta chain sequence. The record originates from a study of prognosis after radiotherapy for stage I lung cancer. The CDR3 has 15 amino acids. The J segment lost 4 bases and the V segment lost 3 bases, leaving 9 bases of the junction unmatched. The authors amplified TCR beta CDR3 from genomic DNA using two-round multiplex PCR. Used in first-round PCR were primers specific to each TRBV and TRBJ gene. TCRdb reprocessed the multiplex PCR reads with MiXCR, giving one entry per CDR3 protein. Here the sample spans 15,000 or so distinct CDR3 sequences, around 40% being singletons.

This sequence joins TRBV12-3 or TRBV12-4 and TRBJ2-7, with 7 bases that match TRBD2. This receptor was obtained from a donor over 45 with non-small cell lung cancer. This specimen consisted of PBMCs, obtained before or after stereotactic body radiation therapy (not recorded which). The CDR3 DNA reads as TGTGCCAGCAGTTTCCGCCCTAGCGGAGATTACGAGCAGTACTTC. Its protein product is CASSFRPSGDYEQYF.